The sequence of this T cell receptor beta chain was determined in a study of T cells in Graves' hyperthyroidism and ophthalmopathy. Exclusion followed for patients with uncontrolled infection, other autoimmune disease, pregnancy or lactation. The investigators amplified TCR beta CDR3 regions from RNA transcripts. First-round RT-PCR targeting the TCR CDR3 was performed with the HTBI primer set. Using its own MiXCR run on the multiplex PCR reads, TCRdb lists one record per CDR3 protein. The sample has hundreds of thousands of distinct CDR3 sequences; less than 25% are singletons. The trim removed 5 bases at V and 11 bases at J, leaving 23 bases unmatched. This CDR3 comprises 18 residues. Germline lookup yields CDR1 LNHDA and CDR2 SQIVND (reference sequence).

The sequence was obtained from a man younger than 40 with Graves' ophthalmopathy. Material for sequencing was blood. The chain combines TRBV19 with TRBJ1-1; 10 bases match TRBD1. The CDR3 region has the DNA TGTGCCAGTAGTGCGCCCCCGGGACAGGGGAGGTCGCCGTTCAGGGCTTTCTTT. Translated: CASSAPPGQGRSPFRAFF.